This TCR beta chain was sequenced in a study of T cell responses to AZD1222 COVID-19 vaccine. As regards this clone: Its antigen is as yet unknown.

V shed 4 bases, J shed 10 bases, and the junction held 10 bases outside the gene matches. CDR1 and CDR2 (germline): MNHNS, SASEGT. This CDR3 is built from 16 residues. Study outcomes and limitations: Unmutated variant regions are reportedly the target of nearly half of TCRs that are spike-specific. Clonal diversity may have been underestimated in mostly white British donors. Among vaccine-associated CD4 TCRs, coverage spanned spike, with dominance at 160-218 and 743-854. Spike-specific TCR breadth and depth grew following two AZD1222 doses.

TCRdb keeps only in-frame clones here, not all; method: immunoSEQ multiplex PCR. This repertoire shows about 86,000 clones, roughly 87% found once; its top ten account for 5.8%. This sample comprised peripheral blood, obtained on day 0 of AZD1222 vaccination. This TCR derives from an adult in good health. The chain recombines TRBV6-1 with TRBJ2-1, with 13 bases lining up with TRBD2. The CDR3, as DNA: TGTGCCAGCAGTGTGGGCGGACTAGCGGGAGAGAGGGAGCAGTTCTTC. It yields the protein CASSVGGLAGEREQFF.